One sample yielded the 2 T cell receptor beta chains listed below, sequenced in a study of control samples from healthy donors and cancer patients. Sequencing used immunoSEQ multiplex PCR; TCRdb keeps in-frame clones, though not all of them. The sample includes about 54,000 clones, roughly 96% of them seen just once. The sequencing sample was made of blood. The receptors here all came from a woman younger than 45 in good health.

The rearrangement uses TRBV4-1 and TRBJ1-2; D gene unclear. Trimming removed 4 bases from V and 1 base from J, with 13 bases in between. This CDR3 spans 15 amino acids. Germline CDR1 is MGHRA and CDR2 is YSYEKL. CDR3 amino acids: CASSPREGGNYGYTF. Written as DNA, the CDR3 is TGCGCCAGCAGCCCCCGGGAGGGCGGTAACTATGGCTACACCTTC.

This clone was recorded only once. The V gene is TRBV7-9, the J gene TRBJ2-1; 11 positions match TRBD1. Germline V gene sequence: CDR1 SEHNR, CDR2 FQNEAQ (reference sequence). The length of the CDR3 is 14 residues. J gave up 10 bases and V 4 bases, and 6 bases lay outside the gene matches. CDR3 sequence (DNA): TGTGCCAGCAGCTCCTGGACAGGGGGCGGCGAGCAGTTCTTC. It yields the protein CASSSWTGGGEQFF.